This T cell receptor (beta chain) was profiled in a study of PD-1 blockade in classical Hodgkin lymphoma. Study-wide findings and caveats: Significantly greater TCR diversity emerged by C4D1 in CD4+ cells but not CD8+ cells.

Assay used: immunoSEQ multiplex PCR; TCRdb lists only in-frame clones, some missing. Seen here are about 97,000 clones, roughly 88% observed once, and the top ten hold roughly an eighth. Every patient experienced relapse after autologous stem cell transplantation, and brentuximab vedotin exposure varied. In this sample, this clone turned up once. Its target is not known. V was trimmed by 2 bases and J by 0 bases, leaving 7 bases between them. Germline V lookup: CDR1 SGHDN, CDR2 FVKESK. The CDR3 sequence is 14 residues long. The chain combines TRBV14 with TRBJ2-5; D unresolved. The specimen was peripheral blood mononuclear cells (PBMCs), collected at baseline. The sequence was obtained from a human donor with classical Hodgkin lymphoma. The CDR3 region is CASSQLTYQETQYF. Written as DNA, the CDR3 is TGTGCCAGCAGCCAACTTACGTACCAAGAGACCCAGTACTTC.